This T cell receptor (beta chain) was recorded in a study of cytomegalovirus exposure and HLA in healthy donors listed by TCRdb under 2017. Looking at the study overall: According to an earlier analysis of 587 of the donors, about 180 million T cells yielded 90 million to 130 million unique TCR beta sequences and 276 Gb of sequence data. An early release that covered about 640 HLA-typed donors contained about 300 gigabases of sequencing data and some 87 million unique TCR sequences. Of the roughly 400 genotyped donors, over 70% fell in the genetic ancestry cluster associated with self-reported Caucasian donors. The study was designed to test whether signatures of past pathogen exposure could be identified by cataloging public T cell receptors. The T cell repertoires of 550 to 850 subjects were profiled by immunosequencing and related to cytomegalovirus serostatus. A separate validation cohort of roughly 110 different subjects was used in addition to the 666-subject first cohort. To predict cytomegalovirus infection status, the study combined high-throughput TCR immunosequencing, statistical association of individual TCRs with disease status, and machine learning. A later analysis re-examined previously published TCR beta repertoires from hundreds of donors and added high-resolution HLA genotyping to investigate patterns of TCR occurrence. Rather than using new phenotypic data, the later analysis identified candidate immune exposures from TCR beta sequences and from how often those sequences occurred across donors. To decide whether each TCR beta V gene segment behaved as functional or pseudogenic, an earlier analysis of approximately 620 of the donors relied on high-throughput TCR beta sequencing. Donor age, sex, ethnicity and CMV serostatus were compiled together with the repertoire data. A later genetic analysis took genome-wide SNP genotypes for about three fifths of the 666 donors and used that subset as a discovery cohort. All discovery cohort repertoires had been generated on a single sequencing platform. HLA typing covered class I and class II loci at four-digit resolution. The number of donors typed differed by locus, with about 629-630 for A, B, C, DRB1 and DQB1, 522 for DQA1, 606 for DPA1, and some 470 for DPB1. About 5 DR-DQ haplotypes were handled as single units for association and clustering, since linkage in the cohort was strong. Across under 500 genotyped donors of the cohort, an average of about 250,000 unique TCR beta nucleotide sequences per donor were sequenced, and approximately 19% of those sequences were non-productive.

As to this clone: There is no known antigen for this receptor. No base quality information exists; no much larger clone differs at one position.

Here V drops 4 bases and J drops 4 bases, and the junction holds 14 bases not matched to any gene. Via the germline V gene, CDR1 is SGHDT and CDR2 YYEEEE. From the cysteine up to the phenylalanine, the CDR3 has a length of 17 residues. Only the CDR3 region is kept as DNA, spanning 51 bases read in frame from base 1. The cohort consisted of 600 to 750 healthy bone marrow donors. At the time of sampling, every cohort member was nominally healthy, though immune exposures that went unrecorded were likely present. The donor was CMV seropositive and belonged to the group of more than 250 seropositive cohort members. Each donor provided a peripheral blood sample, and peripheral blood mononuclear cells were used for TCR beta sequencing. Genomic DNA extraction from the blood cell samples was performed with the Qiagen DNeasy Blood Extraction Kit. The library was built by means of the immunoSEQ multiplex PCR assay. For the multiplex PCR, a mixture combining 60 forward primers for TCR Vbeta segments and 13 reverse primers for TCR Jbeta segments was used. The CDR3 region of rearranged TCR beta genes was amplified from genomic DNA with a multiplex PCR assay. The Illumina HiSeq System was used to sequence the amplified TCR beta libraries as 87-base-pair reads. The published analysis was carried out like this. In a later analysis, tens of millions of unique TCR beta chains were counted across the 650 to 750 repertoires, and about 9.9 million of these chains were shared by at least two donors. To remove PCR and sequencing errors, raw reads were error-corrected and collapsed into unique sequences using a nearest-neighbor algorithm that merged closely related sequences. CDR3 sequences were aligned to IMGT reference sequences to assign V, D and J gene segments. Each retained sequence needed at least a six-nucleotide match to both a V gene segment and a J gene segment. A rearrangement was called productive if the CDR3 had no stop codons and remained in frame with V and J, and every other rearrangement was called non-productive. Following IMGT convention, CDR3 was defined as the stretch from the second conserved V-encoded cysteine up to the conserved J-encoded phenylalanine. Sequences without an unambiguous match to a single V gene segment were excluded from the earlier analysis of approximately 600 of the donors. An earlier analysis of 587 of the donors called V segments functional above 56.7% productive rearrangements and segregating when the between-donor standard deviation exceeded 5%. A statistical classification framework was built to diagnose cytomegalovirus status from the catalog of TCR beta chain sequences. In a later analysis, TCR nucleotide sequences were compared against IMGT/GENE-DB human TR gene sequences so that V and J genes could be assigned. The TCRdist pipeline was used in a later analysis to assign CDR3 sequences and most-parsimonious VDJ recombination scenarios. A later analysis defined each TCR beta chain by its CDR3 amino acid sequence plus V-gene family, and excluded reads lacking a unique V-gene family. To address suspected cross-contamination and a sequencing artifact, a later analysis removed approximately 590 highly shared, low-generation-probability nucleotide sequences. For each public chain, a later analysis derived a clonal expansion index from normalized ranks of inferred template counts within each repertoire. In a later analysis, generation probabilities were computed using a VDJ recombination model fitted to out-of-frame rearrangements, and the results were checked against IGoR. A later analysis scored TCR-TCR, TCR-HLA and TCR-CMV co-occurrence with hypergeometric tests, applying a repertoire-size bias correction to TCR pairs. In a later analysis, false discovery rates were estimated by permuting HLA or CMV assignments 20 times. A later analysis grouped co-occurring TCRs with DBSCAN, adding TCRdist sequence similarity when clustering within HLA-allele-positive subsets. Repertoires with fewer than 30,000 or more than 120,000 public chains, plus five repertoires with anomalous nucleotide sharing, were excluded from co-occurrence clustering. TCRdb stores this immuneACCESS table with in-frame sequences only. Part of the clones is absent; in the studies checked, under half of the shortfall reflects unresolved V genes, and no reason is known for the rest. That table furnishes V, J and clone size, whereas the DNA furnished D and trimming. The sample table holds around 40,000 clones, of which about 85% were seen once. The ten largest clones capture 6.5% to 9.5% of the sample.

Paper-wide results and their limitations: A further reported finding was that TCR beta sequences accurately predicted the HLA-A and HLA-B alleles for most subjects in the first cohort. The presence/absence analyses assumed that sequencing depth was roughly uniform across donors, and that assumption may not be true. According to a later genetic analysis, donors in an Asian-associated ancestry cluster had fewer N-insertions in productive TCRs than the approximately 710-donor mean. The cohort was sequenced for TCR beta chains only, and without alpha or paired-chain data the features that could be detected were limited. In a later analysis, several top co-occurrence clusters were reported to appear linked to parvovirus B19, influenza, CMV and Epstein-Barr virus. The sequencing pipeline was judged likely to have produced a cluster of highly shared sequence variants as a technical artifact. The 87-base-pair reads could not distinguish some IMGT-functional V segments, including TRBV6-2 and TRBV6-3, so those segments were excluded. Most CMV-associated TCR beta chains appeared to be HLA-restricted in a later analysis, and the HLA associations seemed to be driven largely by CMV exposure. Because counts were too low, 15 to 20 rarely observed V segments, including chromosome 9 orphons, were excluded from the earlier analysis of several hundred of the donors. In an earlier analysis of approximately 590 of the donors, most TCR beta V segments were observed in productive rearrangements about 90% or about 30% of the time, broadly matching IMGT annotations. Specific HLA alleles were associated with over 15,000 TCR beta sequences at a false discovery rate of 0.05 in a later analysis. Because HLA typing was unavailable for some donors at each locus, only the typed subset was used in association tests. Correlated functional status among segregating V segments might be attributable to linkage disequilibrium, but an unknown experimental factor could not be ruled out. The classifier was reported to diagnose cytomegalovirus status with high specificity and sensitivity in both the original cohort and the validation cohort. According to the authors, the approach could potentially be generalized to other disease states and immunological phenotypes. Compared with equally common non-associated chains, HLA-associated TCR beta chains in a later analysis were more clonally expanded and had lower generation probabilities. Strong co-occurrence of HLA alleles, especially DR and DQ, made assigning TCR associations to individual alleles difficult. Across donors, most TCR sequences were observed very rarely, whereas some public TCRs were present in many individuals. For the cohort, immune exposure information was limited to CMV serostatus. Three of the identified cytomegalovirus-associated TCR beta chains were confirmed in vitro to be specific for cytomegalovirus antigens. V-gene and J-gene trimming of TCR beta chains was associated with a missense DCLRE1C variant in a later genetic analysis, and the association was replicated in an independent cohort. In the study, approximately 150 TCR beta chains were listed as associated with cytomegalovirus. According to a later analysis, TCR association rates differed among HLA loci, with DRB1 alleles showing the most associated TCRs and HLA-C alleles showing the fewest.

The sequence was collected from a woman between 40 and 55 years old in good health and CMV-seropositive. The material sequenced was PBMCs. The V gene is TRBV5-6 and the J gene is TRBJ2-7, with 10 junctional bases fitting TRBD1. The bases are TGTGCCAGCAGCCCGCCCCTCCGGGACAGGGGACTTTACGAGCAGTACTTC. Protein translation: CASSPPLRDRGLYEQYF.